The source of this T cell receptor beta chain is a study of T cells in Graves' hyperthyroidism and ophthalmopathy. Whole-study results and caveats: A model of 13 V-J features distinguished ophthalmopathy from stable hyperthyroidism. Most clonotypes expanded in the thyroid (above 0.001) were also present in blood.

Diagnosis rested on symptoms, serum thyroxine and TRAb, thyroid ultrasound, and orbital computed tomography. The authors obtained PBMCs from roughly 10 ml of fresh peripheral blood. Germline CDR1 reads LNHNV; CDR2 reads YYDKDF (reference sequence). The CDR3 totals 16 residues. Regions amplified from RNA transcripts were the TCR beta CDR3 regions. With the HTBI primer set, the TCR CDR3 went through a first round of RT-PCR. Each CDR3 protein is one row after TCRdb ran MiXCR on the multiplex PCR reads. The sample yields around 700,000 distinct CDR3 sequences, just over 35% seen once. A word on this clonotype: Its specificity is not known. A much more abundant neighbour one base away suggests this may be a read error.

The specimen sequenced was blood. This receptor was taken from a woman in her 40s with Graves' hyperthyroidism. J is TRBJ2-7 and V is TRBV15, with D possibly TRBD2 on 6 matching bases. Here the CDR3 reads CATSSSSEGPDNEEYF. The CDR3 DNA follows: TGTGCCACCAGCAGTTCGTCGGAGGGGCCGGATAACGAGGAGTACTTC.